This is a list of T cell receptor beta chains from one sample in a study of blood T cell repertoires in COVID-19. Method: immunoSEQ multiplex PCR; TCRdb's copy keeps in-frame clones and lacks some. The sample consists of approximately 220,000 clones, around nine tenths of them appearing once. Sequenced: peripheral blood. These receptors originate from a man aged 35-49 years with acute or convalescent COVID-19. Both conserved end residues are part of each CDR3. Fields, in order: D gene, clone size, V gene, J gene, CDR3 DNA, CDR3 protein. D genes are given only for firm matches. Clone size, where shown, is once, few, many, or a class for clones that have expanded.

TRBD1,NA,TRBV2,TRBJ2-4,TGTGCCAGCAGTGAACCTATTAAGGGGGCCCAGAACATTCAGTACTTC,CASSEPIKGAQNIQYF
TRBD2,once,TRBV27,TRBJ2-3,TGTGCCAGCAGTCCGGGACTAGCGGGAGGATGGGATACGCAGTATTTT,CASSPGLAGGWDTQYF
TRBD2,NA,TRBV29-1,TRBJ2-1,TGCAGCGCCTTCGGACTAGCGGGCTACAATGAGCAGTTCTTC,CSAFGLAGYNEQFF
NA,once,TRBV6-6,TRBJ2-3,TGTGCCAGCAGGTCGGCAGGGGCCACAGATACGCAGTATTTT,CASRSAGATDTQYF
TRBD2,NA,TRBV30,TRBJ2-7,TGTGCCTGGACCCCTCCGGGACTAGCGGACGAGCAGTACTTC,CAWTPPGLADEQYF
NA,NA,TRBV4-2,TRBJ2-1,TGTGCCAGCAGCCATGAGGGCTGGGCGGGAATCTCCTACAATGAGCAGTTCTTC,CASSHEGWAGISYNEQFF
NA,NA,TRBV28,TRBJ2-7,TGTGCCAGCAGTATCGCAGGCCTCGCCTACGAGCAGTACTTC,CASSIAGLAYEQYF
TRBD2,NA,TRBV28,TRBJ2-3,TGTGCCAGCAGTTTTCACCCGTATCGGACTAGCGGGAGTGGGACAGATACGCAGTATTTT,CASSFHPYRTSGSGTDTQYF
TRBD1,NA,TRBV9,TRBJ1-1,TGTGCCAGCAGCGTAGGGGGGACAGGGTTATTCATGAACACTGAAGCTTTCTTT,CASSVGGTGLFMNTEAFF
NA,NA,TRBV19,TRBJ2-1,TGTGCCAGTAGTATCAAGCTAGCATCCTACAATGAGCAGTTCTTC,CASSIKLASYNEQFF
NA,NA,TRBV5-1,TRBJ1-1,TGCGCCAGCAGCTTGGTGCAGGGTTGGACTGAAGCTTTCTTT,CASSLVQGWTEAFF
NA,once,TRBV29-1,TRBJ1-5,TGCAGCGTTGAAACAGGGTACAATCAGCCCCAGCATTTT,CSVETGYNQPQHF
TRBD2,NA,TRBV5-5,TRBJ2-7,TGTGCCAGCAGCTTGGCGGGGGGCTCCTACGAGCAGTACTTC,CASSLAGGSYEQYF
NA,NA,TRBV7-8,TRBJ2-7,TGTGCCAGCAGTCTGACTAACTCCTACGAGCAGTACTTC,CASSLTNSYEQYF
NA,NA,TRBV5-1,TRBJ1-5,TGCGCCAGCAGCCCTGAACAGGCAGCTGCAGGGCAGCCCCAGCATTTT,CASSPEQAAAGQPQHF
NA,NA,TRBV4-1,TRBJ2-7,TGCGCCAGCAGCCAAGTGGTCGCCCCAGGCCCCTACGAGCAGTACTTC,CASSQVVAPGPYEQYF
TRBD2,NA,TRBV18,TRBJ2-7,TGTGCCAGCTCACCACCGACTAGCGGGATCTCCTACGAGCAGTACTTC,CASSPPTSGISYEQYF
TRBD1,NA,TRBV2,TRBJ2-7,TGTGCCAGCAATGAACAGGGGATCTCCTACGAGCAGTACTTC,CASNEQGISYEQYF